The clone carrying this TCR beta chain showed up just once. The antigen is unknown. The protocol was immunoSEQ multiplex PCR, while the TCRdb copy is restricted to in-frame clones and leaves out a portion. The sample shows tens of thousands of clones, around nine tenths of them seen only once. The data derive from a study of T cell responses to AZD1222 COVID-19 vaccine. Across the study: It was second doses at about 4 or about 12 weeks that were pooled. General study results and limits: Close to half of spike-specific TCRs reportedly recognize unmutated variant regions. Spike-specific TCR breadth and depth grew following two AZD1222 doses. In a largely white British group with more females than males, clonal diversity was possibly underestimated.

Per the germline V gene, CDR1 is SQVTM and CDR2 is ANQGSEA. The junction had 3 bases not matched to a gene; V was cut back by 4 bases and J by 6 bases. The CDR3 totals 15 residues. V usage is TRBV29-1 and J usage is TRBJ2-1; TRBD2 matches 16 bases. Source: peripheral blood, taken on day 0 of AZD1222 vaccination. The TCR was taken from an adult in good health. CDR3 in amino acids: CSVAGLAGGLNEQFF. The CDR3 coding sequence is TGCAGCGTTGCGGGACTAGCGGGAGGGCTCAATGAGCAGTTCTTC.